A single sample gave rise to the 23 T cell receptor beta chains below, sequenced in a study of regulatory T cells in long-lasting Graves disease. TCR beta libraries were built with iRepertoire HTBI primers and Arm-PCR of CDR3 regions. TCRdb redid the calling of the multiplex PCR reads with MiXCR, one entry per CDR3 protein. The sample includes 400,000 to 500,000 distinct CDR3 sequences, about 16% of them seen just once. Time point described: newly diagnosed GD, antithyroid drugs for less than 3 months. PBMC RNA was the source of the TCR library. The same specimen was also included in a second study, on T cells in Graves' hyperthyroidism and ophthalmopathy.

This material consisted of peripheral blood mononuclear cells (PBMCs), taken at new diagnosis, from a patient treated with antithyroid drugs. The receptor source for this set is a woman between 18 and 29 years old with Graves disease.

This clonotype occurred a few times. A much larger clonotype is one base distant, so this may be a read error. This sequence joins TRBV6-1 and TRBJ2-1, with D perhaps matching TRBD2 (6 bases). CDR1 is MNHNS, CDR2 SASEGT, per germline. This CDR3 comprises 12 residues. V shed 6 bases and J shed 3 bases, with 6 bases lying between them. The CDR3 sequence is CASRGLYNEQFF. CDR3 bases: TGTGCCAGCAGGGGACTCTACAATGAGCAGTTCTTC.

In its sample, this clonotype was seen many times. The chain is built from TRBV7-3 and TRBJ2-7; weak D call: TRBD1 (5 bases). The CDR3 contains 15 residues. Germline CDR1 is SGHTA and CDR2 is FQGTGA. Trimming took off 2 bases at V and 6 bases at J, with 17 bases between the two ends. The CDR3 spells CASSLSTQGLGEQYF. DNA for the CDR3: TGTGCCAGCAGCTTATCCACGCAGGGTCTGGGCGAGCAGTACTTC.

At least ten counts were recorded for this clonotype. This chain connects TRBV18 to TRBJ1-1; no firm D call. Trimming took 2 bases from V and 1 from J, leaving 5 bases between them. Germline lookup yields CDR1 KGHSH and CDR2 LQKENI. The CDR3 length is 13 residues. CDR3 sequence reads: CASSPYQNTEAFF. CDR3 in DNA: TGTGCCAGCTCACCATACCAGAACACTGAAGCTTTCTTT. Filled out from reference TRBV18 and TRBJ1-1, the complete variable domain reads NAGVMQNPRHLVRRRGQEARLRCSPMKGHSHVYWYRQLPEEGLKFMVYLQKENIIDESGMPKERFSAEFPKEGPSILRIQQVVRGDSAAYFCASSPYQNTEAFFGQGTRLTVV.

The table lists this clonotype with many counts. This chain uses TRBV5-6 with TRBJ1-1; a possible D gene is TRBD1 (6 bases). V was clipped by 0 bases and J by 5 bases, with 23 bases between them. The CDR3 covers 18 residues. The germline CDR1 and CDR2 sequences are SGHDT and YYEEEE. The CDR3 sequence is CASSLGGAGAPWETEAFF. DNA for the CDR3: TGTGCCAGCAGCTTGGGGGGTGCGGGGGCGCCATGGGAAACTGAAGCTTTCTTT.

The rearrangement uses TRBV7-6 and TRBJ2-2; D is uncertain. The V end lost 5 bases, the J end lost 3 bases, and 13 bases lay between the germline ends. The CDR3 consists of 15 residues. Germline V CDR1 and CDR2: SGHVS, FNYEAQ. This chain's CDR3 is CASSTADSYTGELFF. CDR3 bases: TGTGCCAGCAGCACGGCCGACTCCTACACCGGGGAGCTGTTTTTT.

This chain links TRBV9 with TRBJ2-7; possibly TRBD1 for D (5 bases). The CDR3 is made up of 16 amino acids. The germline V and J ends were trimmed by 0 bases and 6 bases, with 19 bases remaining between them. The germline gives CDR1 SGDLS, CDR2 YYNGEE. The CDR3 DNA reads TGTGCCAGCAGCGTAGCGTTTGCAGGGAACAAACTCGAGCAGTACTTC. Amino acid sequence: CASSVAFAGNKLEQYF.

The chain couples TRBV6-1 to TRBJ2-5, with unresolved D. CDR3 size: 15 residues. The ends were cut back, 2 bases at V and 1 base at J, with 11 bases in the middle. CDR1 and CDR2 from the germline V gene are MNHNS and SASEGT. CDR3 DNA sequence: TGTGCCAGCAGTGAATTATTCGCTTCCCAAGAGACCCAGTACTTC. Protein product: CASSELFASQETQYF.

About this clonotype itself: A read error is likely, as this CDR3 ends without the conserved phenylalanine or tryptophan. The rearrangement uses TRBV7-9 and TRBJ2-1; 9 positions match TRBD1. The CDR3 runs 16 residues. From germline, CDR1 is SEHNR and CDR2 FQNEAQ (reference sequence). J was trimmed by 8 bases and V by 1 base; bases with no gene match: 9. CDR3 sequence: CASSLVQGAASDEQFL. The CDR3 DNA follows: TGTGCCAGCAGCTTAGTACAGGGGGCAGCTTCAGATGAGCAGTTCCTC.

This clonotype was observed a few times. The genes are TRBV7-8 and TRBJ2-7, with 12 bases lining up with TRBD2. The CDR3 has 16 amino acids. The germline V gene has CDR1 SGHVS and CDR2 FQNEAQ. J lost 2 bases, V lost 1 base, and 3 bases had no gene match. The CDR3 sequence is CASSLGLAGVTYEQYF. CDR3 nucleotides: TGTGCCAGCAGCTTAGGACTAGCGGGAGTAACCTACGAGCAGTACTTC.

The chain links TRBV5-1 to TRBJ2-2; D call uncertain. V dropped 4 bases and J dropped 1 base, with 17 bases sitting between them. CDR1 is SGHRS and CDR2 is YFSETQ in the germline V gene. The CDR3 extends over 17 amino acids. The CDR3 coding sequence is TGCGCCAGCAGCCCATCCCTCCTAGGGATGAACACCGGGGAGCTGTTTTTT. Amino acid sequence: CASSPSLLGMNTGELFF.

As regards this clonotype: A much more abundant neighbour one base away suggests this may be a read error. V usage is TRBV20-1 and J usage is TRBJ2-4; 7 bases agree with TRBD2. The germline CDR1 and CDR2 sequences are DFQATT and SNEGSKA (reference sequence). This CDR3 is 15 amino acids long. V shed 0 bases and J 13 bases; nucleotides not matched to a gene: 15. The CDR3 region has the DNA TGCAGTGCTAGAGATAGAGAGCGGGACTACAATGAGCAGTACTTC. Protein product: CSARDRERDYNEQYF.

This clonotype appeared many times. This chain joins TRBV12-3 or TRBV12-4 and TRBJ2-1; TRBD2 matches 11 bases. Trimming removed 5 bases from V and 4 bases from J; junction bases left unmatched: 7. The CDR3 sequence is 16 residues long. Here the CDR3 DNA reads TGTGCCAGCAGTATGACTAGCGGGAAGATATACAATGAGCAGTTCTTC. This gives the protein CASSMTSGKIYNEQFF.

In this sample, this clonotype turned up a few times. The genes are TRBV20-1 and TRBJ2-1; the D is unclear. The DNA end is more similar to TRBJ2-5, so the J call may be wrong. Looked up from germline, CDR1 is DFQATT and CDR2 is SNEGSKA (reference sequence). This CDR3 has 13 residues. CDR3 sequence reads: CSANDVTQETQYF. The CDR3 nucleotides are TGCAGTGCCAACGATGTTACCCAAGAGACCCAGTACTTC.

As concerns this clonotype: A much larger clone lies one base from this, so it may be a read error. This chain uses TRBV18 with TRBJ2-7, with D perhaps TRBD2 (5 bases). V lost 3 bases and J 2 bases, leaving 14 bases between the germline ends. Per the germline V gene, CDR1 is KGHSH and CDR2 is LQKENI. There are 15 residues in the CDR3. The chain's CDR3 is CASSPELEATYEQYF. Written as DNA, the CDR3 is TGTGCCAGCTCACCGGAGCTGGAGGCGACCTACGAGCAGTACTTC.

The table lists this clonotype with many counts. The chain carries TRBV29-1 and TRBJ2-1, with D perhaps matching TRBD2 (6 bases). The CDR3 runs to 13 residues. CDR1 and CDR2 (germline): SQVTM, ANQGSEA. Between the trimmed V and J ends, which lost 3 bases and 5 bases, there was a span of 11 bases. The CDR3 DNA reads TGCAGCGTTGACGGGAGTTTTAACAATGAGCAGTTCTTC. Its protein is CSVDGSFNNEQFF.

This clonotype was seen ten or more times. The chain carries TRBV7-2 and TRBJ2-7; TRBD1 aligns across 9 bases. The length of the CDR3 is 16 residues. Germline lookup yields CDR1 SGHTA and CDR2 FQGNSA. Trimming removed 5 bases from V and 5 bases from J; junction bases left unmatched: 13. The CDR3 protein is CASSPVGTGRSHEQYF. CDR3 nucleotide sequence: TGTGCCAGCAGCCCTGTGGGGACAGGGAGATCCCACGAGCAGTACTTC.

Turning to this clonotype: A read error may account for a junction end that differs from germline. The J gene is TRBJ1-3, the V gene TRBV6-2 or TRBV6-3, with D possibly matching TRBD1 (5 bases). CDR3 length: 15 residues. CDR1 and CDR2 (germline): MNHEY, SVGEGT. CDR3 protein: CASSDGAGSRNTIYF. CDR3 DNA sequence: TGTGCCAGCAGTGACGGGGCGGGCTCTAGAAACACCATATATTTT.

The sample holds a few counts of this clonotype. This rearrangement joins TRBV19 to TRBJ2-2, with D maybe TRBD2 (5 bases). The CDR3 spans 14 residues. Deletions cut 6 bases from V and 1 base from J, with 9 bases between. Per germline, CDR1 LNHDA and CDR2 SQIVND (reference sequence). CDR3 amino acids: CASRPGKNTGELFF. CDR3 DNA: TGTGCCAGTAGGCCCGGGAAGAACACCGGGGAGCTGTTTTTT.

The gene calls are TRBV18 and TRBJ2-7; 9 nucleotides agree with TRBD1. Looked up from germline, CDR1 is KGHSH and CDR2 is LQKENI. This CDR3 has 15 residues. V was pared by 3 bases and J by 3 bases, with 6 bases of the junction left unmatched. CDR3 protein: CASSPRQGGSYEQYF. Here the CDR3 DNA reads TGTGCCAGCTCACCGAGACAGGGGGGCAGCTACGAGCAGTACTTC.

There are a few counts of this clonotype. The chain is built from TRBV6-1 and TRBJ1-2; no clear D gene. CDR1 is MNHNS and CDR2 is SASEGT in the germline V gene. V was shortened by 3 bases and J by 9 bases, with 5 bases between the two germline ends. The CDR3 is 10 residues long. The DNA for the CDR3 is TGTGCCAGCAGTGAGGTGCGCTACACCTTC. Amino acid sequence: CASSEVRYTF.

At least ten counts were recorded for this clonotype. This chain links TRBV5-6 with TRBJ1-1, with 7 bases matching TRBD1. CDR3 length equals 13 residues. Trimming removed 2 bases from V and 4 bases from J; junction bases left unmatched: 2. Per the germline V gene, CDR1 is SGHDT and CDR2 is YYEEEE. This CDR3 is CASSLTGVTEAFF. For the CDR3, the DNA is TGTGCCAGCAGCTTAACAGGGGTCACTGAAGCTTTCTTT.

CDR3: CASSTQGNTIYF. The DNA of the CDR3 is TGCGCCAGCAGCACACAGGGAAACACCATATATTTT. The chain uses TRBV4-1 and TRBJ1-3; no definite D call. Germline values: CDR1 MGHRA, CDR2 YSYEKL. V was pared by 5 bases and J by 4 bases, with 6 bases between. The CDR3 has 12 amino acids.

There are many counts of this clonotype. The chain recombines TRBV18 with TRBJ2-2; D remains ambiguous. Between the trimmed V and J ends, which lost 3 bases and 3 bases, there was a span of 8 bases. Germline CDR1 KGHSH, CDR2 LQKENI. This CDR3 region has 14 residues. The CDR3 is CASSPPKYTGELFF. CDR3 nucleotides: TGTGCCAGCTCACCGCCGAAATACACCGGGGAGCTGTTTTTT.